The rows below give T cell receptor beta chains drawn from one sample of a study of T cells in Graves' hyperthyroidism and ophthalmopathy. Each CDR3 protein gets one entry after TCRdb re-called the multiplex PCR reads with MiXCR. This sample has about 480,000 distinct CDR3 sequences, with about 15% found just once. The sequenced material came from blood. These TCRs come from a woman aged 18-30 years with Graves' hyperthyroidism. Both conserved end residues are part of each CDR3. The D gene is left open where the match is weak. The size entry is marked missing in some rows and otherwise reads once, few, many or a size class.

size	D	V	length	J	DNA	CDR3
NA	NA	TRBV12-5	15	TRBJ1-1	TGTGCTAGTGGTTTGGCCCTAGTGGGGAACACTGAAGCTTTCTTT	CASGLALVGNTEAFF
NA	NA	TRBV20-1	15	TRBJ2-3	TGCAGTGCTAGAGATGGCGGGTTCAGCACAGATACGCAGTATTTT	CSARDGGFSTDTQYF
NA	TRBD1	TRBV27	13	TRBJ2-7	TGTGCCAGCAGTTCCTTAGGGACAGAAGAGCAGTACTTC	CASSSLGTEEQYF
many	NA	TRBV9	15	TRBJ2-1	TGTGCCAGCAGCGTAGAGACGGTGGCCTACAATGAGCAGTTCTTC	CASSVETVAYNEQFF
many	TRBD2	TRBV20-1	16	TRBJ2-2	TGCAGTGCTAGAAAATGGCGGGGAGGGGACACCGGGGAGCTGTTTTTT	CSARKWRGGDTGELFF
NA	TRBD1	TRBV9	16	TRBJ2-4	TGTGCCAGCAGTGAGGGACAGAGCCTAGCCAAAAACACTCAGTACTTC	CASSEGQSLAKNTQYF
many	NA	TRBV12-3/TRBV12-4	12	TRBJ1-2	TGTGCCAGCACCCGGACCCTGGAAGGCTACACCTTC	CASTRTLEGYTF
many	TRBD2	TRBV19	16	TRBJ2-1	TGTGCCAGTAGTATAGGAGGACTAGCGGGAGTCAATGAGCAGTTCTTC	CASSIGGLAGVNEQFF
few	NA	TRBV3-1	15	TRBJ2-2	TGTGCCAGCAGCCAATGGAGGGGAGTGACCGGGGAGCTGTTTTTT	CASSQWRGVTGELFF
many	TRBD2	TRBV7-9	14	TRBJ2-7	TGTGCCAGCAGCGCCAAAGCGGGAGCCTACGAGCAGTACTTC	CASSAKAGAYEQYF
many	TRBD1	TRBV7-9	16	TRBJ1-1	TGTGCCAGCAGCTCCCGGGACAGGGAAAGAGGCACTGAAGCTTTCTTT	CASSSRDRERGTEAFF
many	NA	TRBV11-3	13	TRBJ2-5	TGTGCCAGCAGCTTAGACTGGAAAGAGACCCAGTACTTC	CASSLDWKETQYF
few	TRBD2	TRBV29-1	13	TRBJ2-5	TGCAGCGCCGTAGGACTAGCGGGAGAGACCCAGTACTTC	CSAVGLAGETQYF
many	TRBD1	TRBV11-3	15	TRBJ1-2	TGTGCCAGCAGCTTTAGGGGGCGATTGAACTATGGCTACACCTTC	CASSFRGRLNYGYTF
NA	NA	TRBV6-1	10	TRBJ1-1	TGTGCCTGCAGGGTTACTGAAGCTTTCTTT	CACRVTEAFF
few	NA	TRBV5-5	15	TRBJ1-5	TGTGCCAGCAGCTTTGGGGCAGACTCCAATCAGCCCCAGCATTTT	CASSFGADSNQPQHF
NA	TRBD1	TRBV7-9	16	TRBJ1-5	TGTGCCAGCAGCTTTGCAGGGGGCGGAAGCAATCAGCCCCAGCATTTT	CASSFAGGGSNQPQHF
NA	TRBD2	TRBV10-3	14	TRBJ2-3	TGTGCCATCAGTCCCGGACTAGGCGGAGATACGCAGTATTTT	CAISPGLGGDTQYF
few	TRBD2	TRBV20-1	20	TRBJ2-1	TGCAGTGCAAGATGGAGTGGGACTAGCGGGATCTATAGCTCCTACAATGAGCAGTTCTTC	CSARWSGTSGIYSSYNEQFF
many	NA	TRBV3-1	15	TRBJ1-5	TGTGCCAGCAGCCAAGATTTGGGGCCGAATCAGCCCCAGCATTTT	CASSQDLGPNQPQHF
many	TRBD1	TRBV6-1	15	TRBJ1-6	TGTGCCAGCAGGGGCGGGACAGGGGACAATTCACCCCTCCACTTT	CASRGGTGDNSPLHF
few	NA	TRBV14	15	TRBJ2-3	TGTGCCAGCAGCCAAGTCGGGGGCTCTGAAGATACGCAGTATTTT	CASSQVGGSEDTQYF
many	NA	TRBV5-1	15	TRBJ1-1	TGCGCCAGCAGCTTTACGGCCACTAGGAACACTGAAGCTTTCTTT	CASSFTATRNTEAFF
NA	NA	TRBV13	15	TRBJ1-4	TGTGCCAGCAGCCCCCGTGGGGGGCGAATTGAAAAACTGTTTTTT	CASSPRGGRIEKLFF
NA	TRBD1	TRBV14	17	TRBJ2-7	TGTGCCAGCAGCCAATGGATTCCCGGGACAGGGTTTTACGAGCAGTACTTC	CASSQWIPGTGFYEQYF
few	TRBD2	TRBV10-3	17	TRBJ2-1	TGTGCCATCAGCGATCCGGGACTAGCGGCGTCCTACAATGAGCAGTTCTTC	CAISDPGLAASYNEQFF
NA	NA	TRBV6-5	16	TRBJ1-4	TGTGCCAGCAGTTACTCGCCAGCGGGCAGGAATGAAAAACTGTTTTTT	CASSYSPAGRNEKLFF
NA	TRBD1	TRBV2	14	TRBJ2-1	TGTGCCAGCCCTCCCCGGACAGGGTCAAATGAGCAGTTCTTC	CASPPRTGSNEQFF
few	NA	TRBV5-6	15	TRBJ1-2	TGTGCCAGCAGCGGGATGACAACCCCTGGCTATGGCTACACCTTC	CASSGMTTPGYGYTF
NA	NA	TRBV4-1	14	TRBJ1-5	TGCGCCAGCAGCCAAGTACATGGTGATCAGCCCCAGCATTTT	CASSQVHGDQPQHF
few	NA	TRBV12-3/TRBV12-4	14	TRBJ1-4	TGTGCCAGCAGTTCCCTCTCGACAGCCGAAAAACTGTTTTTT	CASSSLSTAEKLFF
NA	NA	TRBV18	15	TRBJ2-1	TGTGCCAGCGCCCAGGGGGGCCGCTCCTACAATGAGCAGTTCTTC	CASAQGGRSYNEQFF
many	TRBD2	TRBV10-3	14	TRBJ2-3	TGTGCCATCACCCCGGGGAGGGCGGGAGATACGCAGTATTTT	CAITPGRAGDTQYF
few	NA	TRBV7-3	14	TRBJ2-1	TGTGCCAGCAGCCTCCGGGACGGCCGAGGGGAGCAGTTCTTC	CASSLRDGRGEQFF
many	NA	TRBV11-2	15	TRBJ2-1	TGTGCCAGCAGCCGGACCGGGACTCCGGACAATGAGCAGTTCTTC	CASSRTGTPDNEQFF
many	TRBD1	TRBV7-9	15	TRBJ1-4	TGTGCCAGCAGCAAAGGACAGGGAGTAAAAGAAAAACTGTTTTTT	CASSKGQGVKEKLFF
NA	NA	TRBV19	15	TRBJ2-1	TGTGCCAGTATAAAAGGAGGGAGCTCCTACAATGAGCAGTTCTTC	CASIKGGSSYNEQFF
many	NA	TRBV6-5	17	TRBJ1-1	TGTGCCAGCAGCCCGCCGGGGGCAGCGGTGAGGTACACTGAAGCTTTCTTT	CASSPPGAAVRYTEAFF
few	NA	TRBV2	14	TRBJ2-3	TGTGCCAGCAGGTGGCTTTTAGGCCCAGATACGCAGTATTTT	CASRWLLGPDTQYF
many	TRBD1	TRBV10-3	13	TRBJ1-1	TGTGCCATCACCGAAGACAGGGGGGTGCAAGCTTTCTTT	CAITEDRGVQAFF
many	NA	TRBV24-1	12	TRBJ2-3	TGTGCCACCGGGGGGCTCACAGATACGCAGTATTTT	CATGGLTDTQYF
many	NA	TRBV7-9	12	TRBJ1-6	TGTGCCAGCAGCCAGACGGATTCACCCCTCCACTTT	CASSQTDSPLHF
many	NA	TRBV2	16	TRBJ2-3	TGTGCCAGCAGTCTCACCCGACAGGGAGGGCCAGATACGCAGTATTTT	CASSLTRQGGPDTQYF
many	NA	TRBV19	14	TRBJ2-5	TGTGCCAGTACCGACCCGGGCCCCCCAGGGACCCAGTACTTC	CASTDPGPPGTQYF
many	NA	TRBV9	14	TRBJ1-4	TGTGCCAGCAGCGTAGAAGGGTTAAATGAAAAACTGTTTTTT	CASSVEGLNEKLFF
many	TRBD1	TRBV5-1	16	TRBJ1-1	TGCGCCAGCAGCGGGGAACAGGGGCGCATCCGAACTGAAGCTTTCTTT	CASSGEQGRIRTEAFF
many	NA	TRBV6-1	13	TRBJ2-1	TGTGCCAGCAAGGTCGGGGCCTACAATGAGCAGTTCTTC	CASKVGAYNEQFF
NA	NA	TRBV25-1	14	TRBJ2-7	TGTGCCAGCAGGGGTCGGTGGGGGACCTACGAGCAGTACTTC	CASRGRWGTYEQYF
NA	TRBD1	TRBV9	16	TRBJ1-3	TGTGCCAGCAGCGTTTGGACAGGGGATATCGGAAACACCATATATTTT	CASSVWTGDIGNTIYF
many	NA	TRBV11-3	14	TRBJ2-1	TGTGCCAGCAGCTTACGGGCCCTATACAATGAGCAGTTCTTC	CASSLRALYNEQFF
many	TRBD2	TRBV7-9	14	TRBJ2-1	TGTGCCAGCACCCTCAGGGTAACGCGGGAGGAGCAGTTCTTC	CASTLRVTREEQFF
NA	NA	TRBV11-1	15	TRBJ2-1	TGTGCCAGCAGCTTATGGGGGGAGTTAGACCATGAGCAGTTCTTC	CASSLWGELDHEQFF
NA	TRBD2	TRBV20-1	13	TRBJ2-7	TGCAGTGCTAGATGGCGGGAGACCTACGAGCAGTACTTC	CSARWRETYEQYF
many	NA	TRBV11-3	15	TRBJ2-5	TGTGCCAGCAGCCGGTTTCAGGCGACCAAAGAGACCCAGTACTTC	CASSRFQATKETQYF
few	TRBD2	TRBV5-1	15	TRBJ2-1	TGCGCCAGCAGCCCGACTAGCGGAAAATACAATGAGCAGTTCTTC	CASSPTSGKYNEQFF
many	NA	TRBV12-3/TRBV12-4	16	TRBJ2-5	TGTGCCAGCAGTGGGCCCCCGGGACGGGAAAAAGAGACCCAGTACTTC	CASSGPPGREKETQYF
NA	TRBD2	TRBV28	17	TRBJ2-1	TGTGCCAGCAGTTCCCCACTAGCGGGATTCGGGGACAATGAGCAGTTCTTC	CASSSPLAGFGDNEQFF
many	NA	TRBV27	16	TRBJ2-3	TGTGCCAGCAGTTTATTGGTGACAAGGAGACCAGATACGCAGTATTTT	CASSLLVTRRPDTQYF
many	NA	TRBV13	13	TRBJ2-5	TGTGCCAGCAGCTTAGACGGGCAAGAGACCCAGTACTTC	CASSLDGQETQYF
few	NA	TRBV29-1	12	TRBJ1-2	TGCAGCGTTGGGCCCCGGGGAGAGGGCTACACCTTC	CSVGPRGEGYTF